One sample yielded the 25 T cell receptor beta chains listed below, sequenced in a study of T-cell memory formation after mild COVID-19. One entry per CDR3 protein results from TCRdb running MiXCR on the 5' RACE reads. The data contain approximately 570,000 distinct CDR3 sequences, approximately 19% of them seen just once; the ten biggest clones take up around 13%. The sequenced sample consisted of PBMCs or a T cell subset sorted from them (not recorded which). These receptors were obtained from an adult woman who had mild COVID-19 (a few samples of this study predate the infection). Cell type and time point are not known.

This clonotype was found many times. The CDR3 region has the DNA TGTGCCAGCAGCTTATATAAAGGGACGTACAATGAGCAGTTCTTC. Protein sequence: CASSLYKGTYNEQFF. This rearrangement joins TRBV7-3 to TRBJ2-1; TRBD1 or TRBD2 may be the D gene (5 bases each). This CDR3 comprises 15 residues. Trimming cost V 2 bases and J 4 bases, with 12 bases left between them. CDR1 and CDR2 (germline): SGHTA, FQGTGA.

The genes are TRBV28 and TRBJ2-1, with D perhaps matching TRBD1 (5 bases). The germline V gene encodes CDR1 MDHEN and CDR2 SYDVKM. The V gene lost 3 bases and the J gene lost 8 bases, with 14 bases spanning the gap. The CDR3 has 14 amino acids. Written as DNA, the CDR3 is TGTGCCAGCAGTTTGCCCCTCGGCAGGGATGAGCAGTTCTTC. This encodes CASSLPLGRDEQFF.

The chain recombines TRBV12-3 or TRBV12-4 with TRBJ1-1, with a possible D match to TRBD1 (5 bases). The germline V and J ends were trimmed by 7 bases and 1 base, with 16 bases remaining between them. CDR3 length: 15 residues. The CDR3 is CASIQRGGENTEAFF. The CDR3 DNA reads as TGTGCCAGCATCCAACGGGGAGGGGAGAACACTGAAGCTTTCTTT.

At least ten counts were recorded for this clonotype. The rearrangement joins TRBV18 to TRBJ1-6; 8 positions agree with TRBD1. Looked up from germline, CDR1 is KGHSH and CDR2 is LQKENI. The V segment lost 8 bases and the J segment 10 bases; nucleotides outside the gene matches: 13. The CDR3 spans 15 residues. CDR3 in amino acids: CASPERDRISSPLHF. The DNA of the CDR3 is TGTGCCAGCCCTGAAAGGGACAGGATATCGTCACCCCTCCACTTT.

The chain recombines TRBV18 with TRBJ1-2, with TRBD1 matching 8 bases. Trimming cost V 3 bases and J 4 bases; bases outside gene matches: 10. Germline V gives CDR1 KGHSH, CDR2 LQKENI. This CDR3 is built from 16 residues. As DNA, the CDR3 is TGTGCCAGCTCACCGATGACAGGGGACGACAGCTATGGCTACACCTTC. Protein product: CASSPMTGDDSYGYTF.

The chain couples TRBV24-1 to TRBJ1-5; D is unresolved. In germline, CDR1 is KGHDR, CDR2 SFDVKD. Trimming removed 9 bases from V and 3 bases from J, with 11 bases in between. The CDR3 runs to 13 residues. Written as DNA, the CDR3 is TGTGCCACCGGTTCAACAGTCAATCAGCCCCAGCATTTT. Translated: CATGSTVNQPQHF.

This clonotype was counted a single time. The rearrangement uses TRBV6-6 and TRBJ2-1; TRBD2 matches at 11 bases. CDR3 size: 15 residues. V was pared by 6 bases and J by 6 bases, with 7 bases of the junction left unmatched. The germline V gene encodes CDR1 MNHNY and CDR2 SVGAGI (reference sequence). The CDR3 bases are TGTGCCAGCAGGGTTAGCGGGGGGGCACCCAATGAGCAGTTCTTC. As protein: CASRVSGGAPNEQFF.

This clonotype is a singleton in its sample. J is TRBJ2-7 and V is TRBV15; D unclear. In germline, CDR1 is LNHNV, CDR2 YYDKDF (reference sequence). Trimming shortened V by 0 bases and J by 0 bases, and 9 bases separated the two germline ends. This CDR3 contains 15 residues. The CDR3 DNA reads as TGTGCCACCAGCAGAGATGATCAGCTCTCCTACGAGCAGTACTTC. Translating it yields CATSRDDQLSYEQYF.

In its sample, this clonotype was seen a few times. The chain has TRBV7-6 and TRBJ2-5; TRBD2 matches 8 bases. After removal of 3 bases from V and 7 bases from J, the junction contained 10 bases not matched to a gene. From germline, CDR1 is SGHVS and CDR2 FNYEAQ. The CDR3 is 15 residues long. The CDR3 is CASSLGAGAFGTQYF. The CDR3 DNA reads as TGTGCCAGCAGCTTGGGAGCGGGGGCCTTCGGGACCCAGTACTTC.

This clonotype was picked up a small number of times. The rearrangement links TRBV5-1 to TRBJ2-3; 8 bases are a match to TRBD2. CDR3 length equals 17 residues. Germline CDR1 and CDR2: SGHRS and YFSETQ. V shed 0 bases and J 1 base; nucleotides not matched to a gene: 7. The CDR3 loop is CASSLANGGAGTDTQYF. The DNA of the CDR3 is TGCGCCAGCAGCTTGGCCAACGGGGGGGCCGGCACAGATACGCAGTATTTT.

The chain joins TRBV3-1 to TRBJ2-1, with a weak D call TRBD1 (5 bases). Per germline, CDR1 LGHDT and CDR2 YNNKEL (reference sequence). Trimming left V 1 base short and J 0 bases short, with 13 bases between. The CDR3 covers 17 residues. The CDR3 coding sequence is TGTGCCAGCAGCCAAGTTGTAGGGGTTAGCTCCTACAATGAGCAGTTCTTC. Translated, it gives CASSQVVGVSSYNEQFF.

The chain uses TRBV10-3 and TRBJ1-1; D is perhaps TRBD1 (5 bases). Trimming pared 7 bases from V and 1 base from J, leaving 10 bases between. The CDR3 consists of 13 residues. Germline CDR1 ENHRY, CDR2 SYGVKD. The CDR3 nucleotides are TGTGCCATCACCCGCGGGGGGAACACTGAAGCTTTCTTT. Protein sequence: CAITRGGNTEAFF.

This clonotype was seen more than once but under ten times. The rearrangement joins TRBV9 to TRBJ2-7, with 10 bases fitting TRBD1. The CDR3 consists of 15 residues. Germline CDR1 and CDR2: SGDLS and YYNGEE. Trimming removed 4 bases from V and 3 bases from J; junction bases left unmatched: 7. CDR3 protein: CASSPGTGVFYEQYF. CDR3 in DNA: TGTGCCAGCAGCCCGGGGACAGGGGTGTTCTACGAGCAGTACTTC.

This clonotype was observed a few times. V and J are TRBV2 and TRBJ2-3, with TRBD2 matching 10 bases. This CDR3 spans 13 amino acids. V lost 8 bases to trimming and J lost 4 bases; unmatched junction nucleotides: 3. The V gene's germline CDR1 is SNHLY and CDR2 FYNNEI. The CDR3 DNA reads TGTGCCAGCGGTAGCGGGAGGTCAGATACGCAGTATTTT. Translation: CASGSGRSDTQYF.

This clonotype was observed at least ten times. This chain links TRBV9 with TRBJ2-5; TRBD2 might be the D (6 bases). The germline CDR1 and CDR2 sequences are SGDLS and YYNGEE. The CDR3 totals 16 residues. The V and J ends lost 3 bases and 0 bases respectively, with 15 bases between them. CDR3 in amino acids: CASSERSGRNQETQYF. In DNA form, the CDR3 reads TGTGCCAGCAGCGAACGAAGTGGGAGGAACCAAGAGACCCAGTACTTC.

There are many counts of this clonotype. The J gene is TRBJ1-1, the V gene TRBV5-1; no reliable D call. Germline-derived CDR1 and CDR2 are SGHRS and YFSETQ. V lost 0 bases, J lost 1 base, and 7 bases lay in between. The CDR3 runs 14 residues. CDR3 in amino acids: CASSLVVGNTEAFF. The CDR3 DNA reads TGCGCCAGCAGCTTGGTAGTCGGGAACACTGAAGCTTTCTTT.

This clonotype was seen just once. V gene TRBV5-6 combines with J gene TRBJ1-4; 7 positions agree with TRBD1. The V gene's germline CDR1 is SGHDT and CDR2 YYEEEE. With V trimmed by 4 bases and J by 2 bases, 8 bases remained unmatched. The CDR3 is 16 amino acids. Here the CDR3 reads CASSAQGFSTNEKLFF. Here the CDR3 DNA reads TGTGCCAGCAGCGCACAGGGGTTTAGCACTAATGAAAAACTGTTTTTT.

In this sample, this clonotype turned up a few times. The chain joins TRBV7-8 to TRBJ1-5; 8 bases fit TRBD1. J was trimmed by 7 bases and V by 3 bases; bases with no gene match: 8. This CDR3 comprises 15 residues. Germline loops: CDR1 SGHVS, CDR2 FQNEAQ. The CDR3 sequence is CASSLPRGLGQPQHF. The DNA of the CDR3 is TGTGCCAGCAGCTTGCCCAGGGGGCTCGGGCAGCCCCAGCATTTT.

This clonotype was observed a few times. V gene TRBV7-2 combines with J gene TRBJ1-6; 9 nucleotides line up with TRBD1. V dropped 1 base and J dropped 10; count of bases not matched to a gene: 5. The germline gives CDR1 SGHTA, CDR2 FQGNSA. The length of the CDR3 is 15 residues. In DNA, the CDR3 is TGTGCCAGCAGCTTAGAGGGACAGGGTTACTCACCCCTCCACTTT. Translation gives CASSLEGQGYSPLHF.

The CDR3 sequence: CSAAPGLGPYEQYF. Here the CDR3 DNA reads TGCAGTGCTGCCCCGGGACTAGGACCCTACGAGCAGTACTTC. The rearrangement links TRBV20-1 to TRBJ2-7, with TRBD2 matching over 8 bases. Germline V gives CDR1 DFQATT, CDR2 SNEGSKA (reference sequence). J gave up 2 bases and V 5 bases, and 8 bases lay outside the gene matches. This CDR3 contains 14 residues.

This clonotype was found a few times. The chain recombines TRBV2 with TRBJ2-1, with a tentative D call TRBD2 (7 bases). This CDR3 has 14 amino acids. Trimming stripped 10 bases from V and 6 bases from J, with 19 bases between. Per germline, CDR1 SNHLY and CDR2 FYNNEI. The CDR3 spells CATKAGAGSNEQFF. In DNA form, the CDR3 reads TGTGCCACGAAGGCGGGGGCAGGGTCCAATGAGCAGTTCTTC. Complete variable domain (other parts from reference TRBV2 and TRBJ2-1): EPEVTQTPSHQVTQMGQEVILRCVPISNHLYFYWYRQILGQKVEFLVSFYNNEISEKSEIFDDQFSVERPDGSNFTLKIRSTKLEDSAMYFCATKAGAGSNEQFFGPGTRLTVL.

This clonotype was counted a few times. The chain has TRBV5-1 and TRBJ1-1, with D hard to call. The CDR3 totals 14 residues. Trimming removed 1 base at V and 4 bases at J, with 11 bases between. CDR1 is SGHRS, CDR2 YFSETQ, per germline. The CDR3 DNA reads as TGCGCCAGCAGCTTGCCCCGGGAGGGCACTGAAGCTTTCTTT. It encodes CASSLPREGTEAFF. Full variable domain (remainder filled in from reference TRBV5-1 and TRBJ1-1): KAGVTQTPRYLIKTRGQQVTLSCSPISGHRSVSWYQQTPGQGLQFLFEYFSETQRNKGNFPGRFSGRQFSNSRSEMNVSTLELGDSALYLCASSLPREGTEAFFGQGTRLTVV.

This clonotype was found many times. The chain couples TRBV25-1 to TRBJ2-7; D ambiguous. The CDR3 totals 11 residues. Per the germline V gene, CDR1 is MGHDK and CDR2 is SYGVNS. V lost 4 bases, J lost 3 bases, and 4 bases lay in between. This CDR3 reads CASSGVYEQYF. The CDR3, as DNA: TGTGCCAGCAGTGGGGTCTACGAGCAGTACTTC.

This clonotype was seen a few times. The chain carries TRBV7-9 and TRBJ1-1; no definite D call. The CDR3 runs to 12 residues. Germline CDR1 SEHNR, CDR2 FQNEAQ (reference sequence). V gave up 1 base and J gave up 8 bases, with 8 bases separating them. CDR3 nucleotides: TGTGCCAGCAGCTTAGACAGCCCAGAAGCTTTCTTT. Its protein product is CASSLDSPEAFF.

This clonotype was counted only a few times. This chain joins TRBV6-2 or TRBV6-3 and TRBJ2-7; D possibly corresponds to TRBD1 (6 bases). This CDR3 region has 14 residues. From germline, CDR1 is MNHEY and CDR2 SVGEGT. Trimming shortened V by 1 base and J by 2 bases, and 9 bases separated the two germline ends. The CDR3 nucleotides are TGTGCCAGCAGTTACTTTGGACAGACCTACGAGCAGTACTTC. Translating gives CASSYFGQTYEQYF.